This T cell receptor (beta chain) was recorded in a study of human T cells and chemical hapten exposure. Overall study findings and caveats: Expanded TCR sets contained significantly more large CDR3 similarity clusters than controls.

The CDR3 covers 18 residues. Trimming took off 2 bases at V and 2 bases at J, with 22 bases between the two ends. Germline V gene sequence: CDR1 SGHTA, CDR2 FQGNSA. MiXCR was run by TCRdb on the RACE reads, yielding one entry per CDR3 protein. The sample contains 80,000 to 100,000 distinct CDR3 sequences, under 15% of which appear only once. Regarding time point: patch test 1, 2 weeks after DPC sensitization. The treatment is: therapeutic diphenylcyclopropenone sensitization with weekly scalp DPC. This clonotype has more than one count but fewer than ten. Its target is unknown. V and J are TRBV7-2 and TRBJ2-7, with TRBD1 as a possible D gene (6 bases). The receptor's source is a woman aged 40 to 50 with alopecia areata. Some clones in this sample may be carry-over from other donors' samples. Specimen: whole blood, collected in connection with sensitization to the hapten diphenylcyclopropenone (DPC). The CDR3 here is CASSLKVSGTLYTYEQYF. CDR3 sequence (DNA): TGTGCCAGCAGCTTAAAAGTCTCCGGGACACTATATACCTACGAGCAGTACTTC. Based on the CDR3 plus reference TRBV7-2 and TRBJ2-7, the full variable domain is GAGVSQSPSNKVTEKGKDVELRCDPISGHTALYWYRQSLGQGLEFLIYFQGNSAPDKSGLPSDRFSAERTGGSVSTLTIQRTQQEDSAVYLCASSLKVSGTLYTYEQYFGPGTRLTVT.